This T cell receptor beta chain came from a study of blood T cell repertoires in COVID-19. Across the whole study: In each case, the material was cDNA or gDNA derived from T cells, B-cell-depleted T cells, or PBMCs.

As handled by the study authors: Amplified reference gene primers provided the basis for estimating nucleated cell counts. This table comes from immunoSEQ multiplex PCR, and its TCRdb copy is limited to in-frame clones, with some not included. That table supplies the V and J calls and clone size; D and trimming were determined from the DNA. The sample lists approximately 450,000 clones; around nine tenths were seen once. Trimming removed 1 base at V and 4 bases at J, with 11 bases between. This CDR3 comprises 15 residues. The germline CDR1 and CDR2 sequences are SEHNR and FQNEAQ (reference sequence). The age range of participants was about 18 to 90 years, with residence in about two dozen US areas. Cohorts were based on clinical histories the participants reported.

The rearrangement links TRBV7-9 to TRBJ2-1, with D possibly matching TRBD2 (6 bases). This sequence originates from a woman aged 18-29 years with acute COVID-19. The material sequenced was PBMCs or T cells enriched from blood (not recorded which). CDR3 nucleotide sequence: TGTGCCAGCAGCTTAGATTCTAGCGAGTACAATGAGCAGTTCTTC. Translation gives CASSLDSSEYNEQFF.